This T cell receptor (beta chain) was observed in a study of cytomegalovirus exposure and HLA in healthy donors. The study, taken as a whole, reports: Most TCRs appeared rarely, but some public TCRs recurred in many donors. Reportedly, diagnosis of cytomegalovirus status by the classifier showed high specificity and sensitivity.

Primers included in the PCR were 60 Vbeta and 13 Jbeta primers. The repertoire was sequenced with immunoSEQ multiplex PCR; TCRdb's copy has only in-frame clones and lacks some. Among 150,000 to 200,000 clones listed, approximately 80% were seen once. Healthy donors of bone marrow made up the group. Germline trimming cut 5 bases from V and 5 bases from J; bases unmatched to any gene: 3. The CDR3 contains 12 residues. Germline CDR1 is SGHVS and CDR2 is FQNEAQ. A note on this clone: The antigen remains unidentified.

The sequence came from a woman aged 30 to 39 in good health and CMV-seronegative. The rearrangement links TRBV7-8 to TRBJ2-7; TRBD1 aligns across 7 bases. The sequencing sample was made of PBMCs. CDR3 region: CASSPGTDEQYF. The CDR3 nucleotides are TGTGCCAGCAGCCCAGGGACAGACGAGCAGTACTTC.